The 26 T cell receptor delta chains below come from one sample, sequenced in a study of gamma-delta chains in newborns, infants, children. With CATT, TCRdb re-called clones from the reads. The sample consists of 6,900 or so delta-chain clones, 2.1% of them appearing once. Sequencing input: blood. These receptors were collected from a child who was a newborn, infant or young child, either healthy, febrile or measles-vaccinated (not recorded which).

This clone came up a few times. TCRdb's protein, taken from a much larger clone, differs from this DNA's translation at residue 5, likely owing to a read error; the protein displayed comes from the DNA. The chain recombines TRDV2 with TRDJ3; no firm D call. CDR3 size: 18 residues. Germline V gives CDR1 GEAIGNYY, CDR2 EKD. V shed 3 bases and J shed 0 bases, with 14 bases lying between them. This CDR3 reads CACDAGGWSSWDTRQMFF. The CDR3 DNA follows: TGTGCCTGTGACGCCGGAGGATGGAGCTCCTGGGACACCCGACAGATGTTTTTC.

Comments on this clone: This likely traces to a read error, being one base from a far larger clone. Other DNA sequences in this sample translate to the same CDR3. The chain joins TRDV2 to TRDJ1; 8 bases map to TRDD3. This CDR3 contains 15 residues. Germline CDR1 and CDR2: GEAIGNYY and EKD. This CDR3 is CACDTLWGNTDKLIF. DNA for the CDR3: TGTGCCTGCGACACCCTCTGGGGGAACACCGATAAACTCATCTTT.

This clone was detected a few times. One end of the junction fails to match germline, which may point to a read error. The chain employs TRDV2 and TRDJ3; 11 positions match TRDD3. The germline CDR1 and CDR2 sequences are GEAIGNYY and EKD. This CDR3 region has 18 residues. The CDR3 DNA follows: TGTGCCTGTGACACTGGGGGATACGGGGCCTGGGACACCCGACCGATGTTTTTC. This gives the protein CACDTGGYGAWDTRPMFF.

Notes on this clone: A far larger clone lies a single base away; this is likely a read error. Other DNA sequences of this sample code for an identical CDR3. The rearrangement uses TRDV2 and TRDJ2; TRDD3 matches 7 bases. Germline V lookup: CDR1 GEAIGNYY, CDR2 EKD. Trimming removed 4 bases from V and 0 bases from J; junction bases left unmatched: 10. The CDR3 extends over 17 amino acids. The CDR3 spells CACDVLGDRALTAQLFF. The CDR3 DNA is TGTGCCTGTGATGTATTGGGGGACCGAGCTTTGACAGCACAACTCTTCTTT.

This clone was observed a few times. Just one base apart from a much larger clone, this may be a read error. Other nucleotide sequences in the sample specify the same CDR3. This chain links TRDV2 with TRDJ1, with 11 positions matching TRDD3. With V trimmed by 3 bases and J by 8 bases, 10 bases remained unmatched. CDR1 GEAIGNYY and CDR2 EKD come from the germline V gene. The length of the CDR3 is 15 residues. Written as DNA, the CDR3 is TGTGCCTGTGACGCAAGCCTGGGGGATACACGGAAACTCATCTTT. It codes for CACDASLGDTRKLIF.

This clone qualifies as large (0.1 to 1%). Different DNA sequences within this sample yield the same CDR3. CDR3 DNA sequence: TGTGCCTGTGACACCTGGGATACCGATAAACTCATCTTT. Its translation is CACDTWDTDKLIF. The V gene is TRDV2, the J gene TRDJ1; tentatively, D is TRDD3 (5 bases). CDR1 is GEAIGNYY, CDR2 EKD, per germline. V lost 0 bases and J 2 bases, leaving 6 bases between the germline ends. This CDR3 has 13 amino acids.

This clone turned up a few times. The protein held in TCRdb is that of a much larger clone and does not match this DNA's translation at residue 3, likely because of a read error; the protein shown is translated from the DNA. The genes are TRDV2 and TRDJ1; 8 positions match TRDD3. Germline V CDR1 and CDR2: GEAIGNYY, EKD. This CDR3 has 16 amino acids. CDR3 region: CARDSLVLGDTDKLIF. CDR3 DNA sequence: TGTGCCCGTGACTCCCTTGTACTGGGGGACACCGATAAACTCATCTTT.

Comments on this clone: TCRdb's entry gives the protein of a much larger clone, which mismatches this DNA's translation at residue 4, likely from a read error; the protein reported here is translated from the DNA. Other DNA sequences from this sample encode an identical CDR3 as well. DNA for the CDR3: TGTGCCTGTGGCACCGTACTGGGGGCGAGCTCCTGGGACACCCGACAGATGTTTTTC. It codes for CACGTVLGASSWDTRQMFF. The chain carries TRDV2 and TRDJ3; the match to TRDD3 covers 8 bases. The CDR3 spans 19 residues. Germline V gene lookup returns CDR1 GEAIGNYY and CDR2 EKD.

A few counts support this clone. A far larger clone is only one base removed, so a read error is likely. The rearrangement links TRDV2 to TRDJ1; 8 nucleotides match TRDD3. This CDR3 contains 15 residues. Looked up from germline, CDR1 is GEAIGNYY and CDR2 is EKD. Unmatched junction bases numbered 7, after V lost 5 bases and J lost 0 bases. CDR3 in DNA: TGTGCCTGTGGTCTACTGGGGGTATACACCGATAAACTCATCTTT. Translation gives CACGLLGVYTDKLIF.

For this clone: TCRdb records a much larger clone's protein for this DNA, with a difference at residue 15 that likely arises from a read error; the protein given is the translation of the DNA. The V call is TRDV2, the J call TRDJ3, with D perhaps TRDD3 (6 bases). This CDR3 has 18 residues. From germline, CDR1 is GEAIGNYY and CDR2 EKD. The CDR3 DNA sequence: TGTGCCTGTGACACCTGGGGATTGAGCTCCTGGGACACCCGACTGATGTTTTTC. Protein sequence: CACDTWGLSSWDTRLMFF.

At least ten counts were recorded for this clone. With a far larger clone one base away, a read error is the likely cause. The gene calls are TRDV2 and TRDJ2; TRDD3 aligns across 12 bases. The CDR3 runs to 14 residues. Germline loops: CDR1 GEAIGNYY, CDR2 EKD. The chain's CDR3 is CACDVLGDTAQPFF. The CDR3 coding sequence is TGTGCCTGTGACGTACTGGGGGATACAGCACAACCCTTCTTT.

Regarding this clone: The translation of this DNA and the TCRdb protein of a much larger clone differ at residue 3, probably owing to a read error; the protein shown here is translated from the DNA. The V gene is TRDV2, the J gene TRDJ3, with D possibly being TRDD3 (5 bases). This CDR3 spans 17 amino acids. Germline CDR1 GEAIGNYY, CDR2 EKD. The CDR3 loop is CAYDTVWDSWDTRQMFF. The CDR3 DNA reads TGTGCCTATGACACCGTCTGGGACTCCTGGGACACCCGACAGATGTTTTTC.

Worth noting for this clone: Other DNA sequences in this sample translate to the same CDR3. The chain joins TRDV1 to TRDJ3, with 7 bases fitting TRDD3. The CDR3 spans 22 residues. Germline CDR1 TSWWSYY, CDR2 QGS. The V gene end was trimmed by 0 bases and the J gene end by 0 bases; junction bases not matched to a gene: 14. The CDR3 is CALGELTILGIRSSWDTRQMFF. Here the CDR3 DNA reads TGTGCTCTTGGGGAACTGACGATACTGGGGATTAGGAGCTCCTGGGACACCCGACAGATGTTTTTC.

This clone was counted only a few times. It differs at one base from a far larger clone, so likely a read error. This same CDR3 is encoded by further DNA sequences in the sample. The CDR3 region is CACDTGGYASWDTRQMFF. For the CDR3, the DNA is TGTGCCTGTGACACCGGGGGGTACGCGTCCTGGGACACCCGACAGATGTTTTTC. The chain couples TRDV2 to TRDJ3; a weak D match, TRDD3 (5 bases). Germline values: CDR1 GEAIGNYY, CDR2 EKD. V lost 0 bases to trimming and J lost 1 base, with 12 bases between them. CDR3 length: 18 amino acids.

This clone rates as medium-sized. At the DNA level, this CDR3 is encoded by other sequences in the same sample as well. V gene TRDV2 combines with J gene TRDJ1; D call uncertain. CDR3 length equals 13 residues. Trimming took 0 bases from V and 5 from J, leaving 9 bases between them. Germline V lookup: CDR1 GEAIGNYY, CDR2 EKD. The CDR3 DNA follows: TGTGCCTGTGACACCGGGAAGGGGGATAAACTCATCTTT. It is translated as CACDTGKGDKLIF.

This clone was detected a few times. This sequence is one base from a far larger clone and is likely a read error. The CDR3 region is CACDTVLGDTRPWDTRQMFF. CDR3 nucleotide sequence: TGTGCCTGTGACACCGTACTGGGGGATACGCGCCCCTGGGACACCCGACAGATGTTTTTC. This chain joins TRDV2 and TRDJ3, with 13 bases lining up with TRDD3. Germline-derived CDR1 and CDR2 are GEAIGNYY and EKD. The CDR3 runs to 20 residues. The junction had 6 bases not matched to a gene; V was cut back by 0 bases and J by 2 bases.

In the case of this clone: TCRdb lists the protein of a much larger clone for this DNA, which differs at residue 6, so this is likely a read error; the protein given here is translated from the DNA itself. The chain combines TRDV2 with TRDJ2; 8 bases match TRDD3. Germline CDR1 reads GEAIGNYY; CDR2 reads EKD. CDR3 size: 17 residues. Trimming took 2 bases from V and 4 from J; bases not matched to a gene: 11. This CDR3 is CACDIPGDIRGTAQLFF. In DNA form, the CDR3 reads TGTGCCTGTGACATACCGGGGGATATCAGGGGGACAGCACAACTCTTCTTT.

This clone has just a few counts. One base separates it from a far larger clone, so it is likely a read error. The same CDR3 also results from other DNA sequences found in this sample. The DNA for the CDR3 is TGTGCCTGTGACACGGTGGGGGGACACGCATTGACAGCACAACTCTTCTTT. This codes for CACDTVGGHALTAQLFF. This chain uses TRDV2 with TRDJ2, with D possibly TRDD3 on 6 matching bases. CDR3 length: 17 amino acids. Germline assignment: CDR1 GEAIGNYY and CDR2 EKD. V was cut by 1 base and J by 2 bases, with 16 bases left in between.

This clone has more than one count but fewer than ten. The protein that TCRdb holds for this DNA derives from a much larger clone and differs from the translated DNA at residue 8, which likely indicates a read error; the protein shown here is translated from the DNA. This chain joins TRDV2 and TRDJ2, with unresolved D. The germline V gene encodes CDR1 GEAIGNYY and CDR2 EKD. The CDR3 contains 18 residues. Between the trimmed V and J ends, which lost 3 bases and 0 bases, there was a span of 19 bases. Here the CDR3 reads CACDAVLWATSLTAQLFF. The CDR3, as DNA: TGTGCCTGTGACGCTGTACTGTGGGCTACGTCTTTGACAGCACAACTCTTCTTT.

Details on this clone: TCRdb's protein, taken from a much larger clone, differs from this DNA's translation at residue 18, likely owing to a read error; the protein displayed comes from the DNA. CDR3 in amino acids: CACDTAGTGGYSWDTRQVFF. The CDR3 DNA follows: TGTGCCTGTGACACCGCGGGGACTGGGGGATACTCCTGGGACACCCGACAGGTGTTTTTC. V usage is TRDV2 and J usage is TRDJ3; 12 nucleotides align to TRDD3. The length of the CDR3 is 20 residues. Germline CDR1 reads GEAIGNYY; CDR2 reads EKD.

This clone occurred a few times. TCRdb records a much larger clone's protein for this DNA, with a difference at residue 7 that likely arises from a read error; the protein given is the translation of the DNA. The chain combines TRDV2 with TRDJ1; possible D gene TRDD3, 6 bases. Germline V lookup: CDR1 GEAIGNYY, CDR2 EKD. The CDR3 consists of 15 residues. Trimming pared 0 bases from V and 2 bases from J, leaving 12 bases between. Here the CDR3 DNA reads TGTGCCTGTGACACCATCTGGGATAGGACCGATAAACTCATCTTT. It encodes CACDTIWDRTDKLIF.

This clone was counted between two and nine times. The TCRdb protein comes from a much larger clone and disagrees with this DNA's translation at residue 10, likely due to a read error; the protein given here is derived from the DNA. This chain uses TRDV2 with TRDJ1; 10 bases map to TRDD3. The germline V gene has CDR1 GEAIGNYY and CDR2 EKD. Losses at the gene ends were 4 bases for V and 2 bases for J; bases not matched to a gene: 9. This CDR3 is built from 16 residues. The DNA of the CDR3 is TGTGCCTGTGAGCCCATGACGGGGGATACGACCGATAAACTCATCTTT. The encoded protein is CACEPMTGDTTDKLIF.

In regard to this clone: This may be a read error: a much more frequent sequence differs by one nucleotide. The CDR3 nucleotides read TGTGCCTGTGACACCGGGAACTGGGGGAGCCCCTGGGACACCCGACAGATGTTTTTC. Translated, it gives CACDTGNWGSPWDTRQMFF. The V and J genes are TRDV2 and TRDJ3; 9 bases line up with TRDD3. The length of the CDR3 is 19 residues. Germline trimming cut 0 bases from V and 2 bases from J; bases unmatched to any gene: 7. The V gene's germline CDR1 is GEAIGNYY and CDR2 EKD.

In regard to this clone: Translating this DNA gives a protein that differs at residue 12 from the TCRdb one, which belongs to a much larger clone; a read error is likely, and the protein shown is this translation. The chain carries TRAV29/DV5 and TRDJ2; 10 bases line up with TRDD3. The CDR3 has 15 residues. The germline gives CDR1 NSMFDY, CDR2 ISSIKDK. CDR3 DNA sequence: TGTGCGGTGGGGGGGATACGCGAATTGACAGCACGACTCTTCTTT. Residues: CAVGGIRELTARLFF. The full variable domain, in which reference TRAV29/DV5 and TRDJ2 provide the parts outside the CDR3, is DQQVKQNSPSLSVQEGRISILNCDYTNSMFDYFLWYKKYPAEGPTFLISISSIKDKNEDGRFTVFLNKSAKHLSLHIVPSQPGDSAVYFCAVGGIRELTARLFFGKGTQLIVEP.

Turning to this clone: For this DNA, TCRdb reports the protein of a much larger clone, which diverges at residue 10, most likely from a read error; the protein presented here is translated directly from the DNA. The chain links TRDV2 to TRDJ3; 8 bases line up with TRDD3. The CDR3 has 17 residues. Per the germline V gene, CDR1 is GEAIGNYY and CDR2 is EKD. CDR3 in DNA: TGTGCCTGTGACAACTGGGGGGCCTCCGGGGACACCCGACAGATGTTTTTC. Its translation: CACDNWGASGDTRQMFF.

Note on this clone: The protein that TCRdb holds for this DNA derives from a much larger clone and differs from the translated DNA at residue 4, which likely indicates a read error; the protein shown here is translated from the DNA. V and J are TRDV2 and TRDJ3; 11 bases line up with TRDD3. Germline CDR1 reads GEAIGNYY; CDR2 reads EKD. Trimming at V came to 5 bases and at J to 0 bases, leaving 8 bases not matched to a gene. The CDR3 runs to 19 residues. The CDR3 spells CACGKVLGDSSWDTRQMFF. The CDR3 nucleotides are TGTGCCTGTGGCAAAGTACTGGGGGATAGCTCCTGGGACACCCGACAGATGTTTTTC.